This T cell receptor (beta chain) was recorded in a study of OX40 agonist ivuxolimab in advanced cancers. The overall study: Patients were dosed intravenously with ivuxolimab at 0.01 to 10 mg/kg every 2 weeks.

Trimming took off 0 bases at V and 5 bases at J, with 6 bases between the two ends. This CDR3 has 13 amino acids. Germline-derived CDR1 and CDR2 are LGHNA and YSLEER. Clones were read by immunoSEQ multiplex PCR, and TCRdb kept only the in-frame ones, dropping some. The sample has several thousand clones, about 76% seen once; the top ten hold 28%. With respect to this clone: Its antigen is still unknown.

Patients were ruled out by autoimmune disease history or systemic immunosuppression. Study conclusions and caveats: Among some nonresponders, normalized T-cell clonal expansion was also low. Expanded clones were, on average, more numerous among CD8+ T cells than CD4+.

The TCR comes from an adult with an advanced solid tumor such as melanoma, head and neck, liver or kidney cancer. The source material was CD4+ or CD8+ T cells sorted from blood, sampled in a trial of the OX40 agonist ivuxolimab. The gene calls are TRBV4-3 and TRBJ2-3, with D uncertain. CDR3 region: CASSQEQLDTQYF. CDR3 DNA sequence: TGCGCCAGCAGCCAAGAACAGCTAGATACGCAGTATTTT.